What follows is one T cell receptor (beta chain) and its context. Antigen: not known. The assay was immunoSEQ multiplex PCR, and TCRdb's table has in-frame clones only and misses some. In the table there are roughly 300,000 clones, around 87% of which are singletons. The data belong to a study of cytomegalovirus exposure and HLA in healthy donors. Background on the study: The 120 validation repertoires were produced on the same platform as the roughly 700 repertoires of the first cohort. This was reported in a later analysis. Points from the study as a whole: While the bulk of TCR sequences proved rare, some public TCRs turned up in many donors.

While the first cohort had 650 to 850 subjects, the donors belonged to the separate validation cohort of about 120 subjects. V shed 6 bases and J shed 3 bases, with 8 bases lying between them. The CDR3 loop spans 11 amino acids. Germline loops: CDR1 SQVTM, CDR2 ANQGSEA. Sequenced input: PBMCs. The chain combines TRBV29-1 with TRBJ1-1, with TRBD1 as a possible D gene (5 bases). This clonotype was sampled from a woman younger than 30 in good health and CMV-seronegative. The CDR3 reads CSVRVDTEAFF. Here the CDR3 DNA reads TGCAGCGTCAGGGTTGACACTGAAGCTTTCTTT.